The entry below gives a single T cell receptor (beta chain) sequence along with its context. The data belong to a study of CD8 T cells in Susac syndrome. RNA amounts of about 0.5 to 1 ug underwent reverse transcription with random hexamers. An immunoSEQ multiplex PCR amplified TCR beta CDR3 over 54 Vbeta and 13 Jbeta. In TCRdb, the immunoSEQ multiplex PCR reads were re-called with MiXCR into one record per CDR3 protein. The top ten clones hold approximately 0.15% of a sample with 150,000 or so distinct CDR3 sequences, 95% to 96% of them seen once. In germline, CDR1 is LNHDA, CDR2 SQIVND (reference sequence). The CDR3 length is 13 residues. Trimming pared 4 bases from V and 1 base from J, leaving 7 bases between. The authors negatively isolated CD8+ and CD4+ T cells and FACS-enriched TEMRA cells.

The V call is TRBV19, the J call TRBJ1-1; no reliable D call. This TCR was sampled from a human donor with multiple sclerosis. Sequencing was done on a sample of CD8+ T cells from PBMCs. The CDR3 reads CASSTNWNTEAFF. The DNA of the CDR3 is TGTGCCAGTAGTACGAATTGGAACACTGAAGCTTTCTTT.